Listed here are 26 T cell receptor beta chains from one sample, sequenced in a study of cytomegalovirus exposure and HLA in healthy donors. PCR was performed using 60 Vbeta and 13 Jbeta primers. Generated by immunoSEQ multiplex PCR, the TCRdb table keeps only in-frame clones and is missing some. The top ten clones hold nearly 2% of a sample with 150,000 to 200,000 clones, 70% to 90% of them seen once. Sample: PBMCs. Every receptor here comes from a woman in her late teens or twenties in good health and CMV-seronegative.

This chain joins TRBV28 and TRBJ2-7; TRBD2 matches at 9 bases. Per the germline V gene, CDR1 is MDHEN and CDR2 is SYDVKM. The CDR3 length is 14 residues. After removal of 8 bases from V and 5 bases from J, the junction contained 10 bases not matched to a gene. The CDR3 coding sequence is TGTGCCAGCGCCCTATACGGACTAGCGAACGAGCAGTACTTC. Translating it yields CASALYGLANEQYF.

This chain joins TRBV9 and TRBJ2-3; 7 bases agree with TRBD1. The CDR3 is 15 residues long. V lost 4 bases, J lost 0 bases, and 5 bases stayed unmatched. The germline CDR1 and CDR2 sequences are SGDLS and YYNGEE. Written as DNA, the CDR3 is TGTGCCAGCAGCAAGGACAGGTATAGCACAGATACGCAGTATTTT. It translates to CASSKDRYSTDTQYF.

The V and J genes are TRBV19 and TRBJ2-1, with a weak D call TRBD2 (6 bases). V gave up 9 bases and J gave up 9 bases, with 12 bases separating them. Germline CDR1 is LNHDA and CDR2 is SQIVND (reference sequence). The CDR3 extends over 11 amino acids. The CDR3, as DNA: TGTGCCAGCAGTGACGGGGGTGAGCAGTTCTTC. It codes for CASSDGGEQFF.

The chain has TRBV27 and TRBJ2-5, with 9 bases matching TRBD1. Germline V CDR1 and CDR2: MNHEY, SMNVEV (reference sequence). The CDR3 is made up of 15 amino acids. V lost 4 bases to trimming and J lost 7 bases; unmatched junction nucleotides: 10. CDR3: CASSSQRQGDGTQYF. CDR3 sequence (DNA): TGTGCCAGCAGTTCACAGAGACAGGGGGATGGGACCCAGTACTTC.

This clone was picked up a small number of times. The chain is built from TRBV6-1 and TRBJ2-7; TRBD2 matches 8 bases. In germline, CDR1 is MNHNS, CDR2 SASEGT. After removal of 2 bases from V and 5 bases from J, the junction contained 5 bases not matched to a gene. This CDR3 comprises 14 residues. In DNA form, the CDR3 reads TGTGCCAGCAGTGAACAGCGGGAGTCCCACGAGCAGTACTTC. The encoded protein is CASSEQRESHEQYF.

The DNA for the CDR3 is TGTGCCAGCAGCTCCTGGACAGGGGATAGTGGCTACACCTTC. Protein product: CASSSWTGDSGYTF. V gene TRBV5-5 combines with J gene TRBJ1-2; the match to TRBD1 covers 9 bases. Germline V gives CDR1 SGHKS, CDR2 YYEKEE (reference sequence). The V segment lost 3 bases and the J segment 7 bases; nucleotides outside the gene matches: 7. The CDR3 has 14 amino acids.

The chain links TRBV2 to TRBJ1-5, with D hard to call. Germline values: CDR1 SNHLY, CDR2 FYNNEI. The CDR3 is made up of 16 amino acids. V was cut by 7 bases and J by 3 bases, with 19 bases left in between. The CDR3 sequence: CASNQTVQVANQPQHF. The DNA of the CDR3 is TGTGCCAGCAACCAAACAGTCCAGGTGGCCAATCAGCCCCAGCATTTT.

V gene TRBV5-5 combines with J gene TRBJ2-2; D might be TRBD2 (5 bases). Germline V gene lookup returns CDR1 SGHKS and CDR2 YYEKEE (reference sequence). The CDR3 consists of 15 residues. The ends were cut back, 1 base at V and 4 bases at J, with 11 bases in the middle. The CDR3 region has the DNA TGTGCCAGCAGCTTGAGTGGAGGTGTCACCGGGGAGCTGTTTTTT. Translated: CASSLSGGVTGELFF. The entire variable domain, with the rest obtained from reference TRBV5-5 and TRBJ2-2, is as follows: DAGVTQSPTHLIKTRGQQVTLRCSPISGHKSVSWYQQVLGQGPQFIFQYYEKEERGRGNFPDRFSARQFPNYSSELNVNALLLGDSALYLCASSLSGGVTGELFFGEGSRLTVL.

The rearrangement uses TRBV10-3 and TRBJ2-3, with 11 bases lining up with TRBD2. Trimming removed 9 bases from V and 3 bases from J; junction bases left unmatched: 20. Germline V CDR1 and CDR2: ENHRY, SYGVKD. The CDR3 is made up of 19 amino acids. The CDR3 region has the DNA TGTGCCATAGCTACTCCGGGGGGAGTAGCGGGGGGGCCGACAGATACGCAGTATTTT. Residues: CAIATPGGVAGGPTDTQYF.

This chain joins TRBV6-5 and TRBJ1-2, with D possibly TRBD1 on 6 matching bases. The CDR3 is 13 amino acids. V was clipped by 7 bases and J by 7 bases, with 16 bases between them. CDR1 is MNHEY, CDR2 SVGAGI, per germline. For the CDR3, the DNA is TGTGCCAGCAAACCCAGGGGATGGCGTGGCTACACCTTC. This encodes CASKPRGWRGYTF.

V usage is TRBV4-2 and J usage is TRBJ2-1, with 10 bases fitting TRBD2. The CDR3 length is 17 residues. Germline CDR1 is LGHNA and CDR2 is YNFKEQ. After removal of 8 bases from V and 9 bases from J, the junction contained 19 bases not matched to a gene. The CDR3 sequence is CASAKESGLAGAAEQFF. CDR3 bases: TGTGCCAGCGCCAAAGAATCGGGTCTAGCGGGAGCTGCTGAGCAGTTCTTC.

This chain links TRBV2 with TRBJ1-2; D is perhaps TRBD1 (6 bases). In germline, CDR1 is SNHLY, CDR2 FYNNEI. The CDR3 extends over 12 amino acids. The germline V and J ends were trimmed by 7 bases and 8 bases, with 14 bases remaining between them. CDR3 loop: CASTTGMEGYTF. In DNA, the CDR3 is TGTGCCAGCACGACAGGCATGGAGGGCTACACCTTC.

This chain joins TRBV19 and TRBJ2-7; perhaps TRBD1 as D (5 bases). This CDR3 region has 15 residues. Per germline, CDR1 LNHDA and CDR2 SQIVND (reference sequence). Trimming removed 3 bases from V and 7 bases from J, with 19 bases in between. The CDR3 loop is CASSMSAQGSDEQYF. The CDR3 nucleotides are TGTGCCAGTAGTATGTCCGCGCAGGGTTCGGATGAGCAGTACTTC.

The genes are TRBV6-1 and TRBJ1-2; 9 positions agree with TRBD1. The CDR3 sequence is 15 residues long. CDR1 is MNHNS and CDR2 is SASEGT in the germline V gene. Losses at the gene ends were 4 bases for V and 4 bases for J; bases not matched to a gene: 7. For the CDR3, the DNA is TGTGCCAGCAGTGCCTCGACAGGGGGTCGCTATGGCTACACCTTC. Protein: CASSASTGGRYGYTF.

The chain joins TRBV5-1 to TRBJ2-2; D is perhaps TRBD2 (6 bases). CDR3 size: 15 residues. Germline V gene sequence: CDR1 SGHRS, CDR2 YFSETQ. Trimming stripped 0 bases from V and 3 bases from J, with 9 bases between. CDR3 DNA: TGCGCCAGCAGCTTGGCTGGAGGGGACACCGGGGAGCTGTTTTTT. It translates to CASSLAGGDTGELFF. Drawing the rest from reference TRBV5-1 and TRBJ2-2, the complete variable domain is KAGVTQTPRYLIKTRGQQVTLSCSPISGHRSVSWYQQTPGQGLQFLFEYFSETQRNKGNFPGRFSGRQFSNSRSEMNVSTLELGDSALYLCASSLAGGDTGELFFGEGSRLTVL.

This clone came up once. The rearrangement uses TRBV11-3 and TRBJ2-2; TRBD2 aligns across 7 bases. The CDR3 is 15 residues long. Germline lookup yields CDR1 SGHNT and CDR2 YENEEA. Unmatched junction bases numbered 8, after V lost 8 bases and J lost 2 bases. The CDR3 is CASGGKRENTGELFF. For the CDR3, the DNA is TGTGCCAGCGGGGGAAAGCGGGAAAACACCGGGGAGCTGTTTTTT. Together with reference TRBV11-3 and TRBJ2-2, the CDR3 gives the full variable domain: EAGVVQSPRYKIIEKKQPVAFWCNPISGHNTLYWYLQNLGQGPELLIRYENEEAVDDSQLPKDRFSAERLKGVDSTLKIQPAELGDSAVYLCASGGKRENTGELFFGEGSRLTVL.

The V gene is TRBV2, the J gene TRBJ2-3; 7 bases match TRBD2. Per the germline V gene, CDR1 is SNHLY and CDR2 is FYNNEI. CDR3 length: 15 residues. V trimming: 5 bases; J trimming: 3 bases; junction bases outside the gene matches: 8. The chain's CDR3 is CASSPTGGNTDTQYF. CDR3 DNA: TGTGCCAGCAGTCCCACCGGGGGGAATACAGATACGCAGTATTTT.

The chain couples TRBV11-1 to TRBJ2-3; weak D call: TRBD1 (5 bases). The CDR3 has 16 residues. CDR1 is SGHAT, CDR2 FQDESV, per germline (reference sequence). V dropped 1 base and J dropped 5 bases, with 16 bases sitting between them. CDR3 sequence: CASSLEGRDIGDTQYF. CDR3 nucleotides: TGTGCCAGCAGCTTAGAGGGGCGAGATATAGGAGATACGCAGTATTTT.

This clone came up a few times. The V call is TRBV28, the J call TRBJ1-1, with a tentative D call TRBD1 (6 bases). Trimming stripped 6 bases from V and 5 bases from J, with 10 bases between. This CDR3 has 12 amino acids. CDR1 and CDR2 (germline): MDHEN, SYDVKM. The CDR3 DNA reads as TGTGCCAGCAGGGGGGGGCGGACTGAAGCTTTCTTT. It translates to CASRGGRTEAFF.

The chain links TRBV27 to TRBJ1-1, with D unresolved. There are 13 residues in the CDR3. The V gene lost 2 bases and the J gene lost 6 bases, with 10 bases spanning the gap. The germline V gene encodes CDR1 MNHEY and CDR2 SMNVEV (reference sequence). The chain's CDR3 is CASSLGSGAEAFF. CDR3 bases: TGTGCCAGCAGTTTAGGGTCCGGGGCTGAAGCTTTCTTT.

This chain connects TRBV7-8 to TRBJ2-5; possible D gene TRBD2, 6 bases. This CDR3 spans 19 amino acids. The germline V gene encodes CDR1 SGHVS and CDR2 FQNEAQ. With 1 base removed from V and 1 base from J, the gap between germline ends came to 22 bases. The CDR3 spells CASSLGSVLADLIQETQYF. The CDR3 DNA is TGTGCCAGCAGCTTAGGATCGGTACTAGCCGACTTAATCCAAGAGACCCAGTACTTC. Full variable domain (remainder filled in from reference TRBV7-8 and TRBJ2-5): GAGVSQSPRYKVAKRGQDVALRCDPISGHVSLFWYQQALGQGPEFLTYFQNEAQLDKSGLPSDRFFAERPEGSVSTLKIQRTQQEDSAVYLCASSLGSVLADLIQETQYFGPGTRLLVL.

The V call is TRBV28, the J call TRBJ2-6; 7 nucleotides match TRBD2. The V segment lost 4 bases and the J segment 0 bases; nucleotides outside the gene matches: 3. This CDR3 is built from 16 residues. CDR1 is MDHEN, CDR2 SYDVKM, per germline. The CDR3 DNA reads TGTGCCAGCAGTTATCCGGGGGGCTCTGGGGCCAACGTCCTGACTTTC. Translating it yields CASSYPGGSGANVLTF.

This clone was observed once. In DNA, the CDR3 is TGTGCCAGCAGTGAATCACTCAGGGGCGGGGGAGAGACCCAGTACTTC. Amino acid sequence: CASSESLRGGGETQYF. V usage is TRBV25-1 and J usage is TRBJ2-5; a possible D gene is TRBD2 (7 bases). Deletions cut 1 base from V and 4 bases from J, with 16 bases between. The CDR3 is 16 amino acids. Germline V gene lookup returns CDR1 MGHDK and CDR2 SYGVNS. Full variable domain (remainder filled in from reference TRBV25-1 and TRBJ2-5): EADIYQTPRYLVIGTGKKITLECSQTMGHDKMYWYQQDPGMELHLIHYSYGVNSTEKGDLSSESTVSRIRTEHFPLTLESARPSHTSQYLCASSESLRGGGETQYFGPGTRLLVL.

The genes are TRBV7-9 and TRBJ1-4, with a possible D match to TRBD1 (5 bases). The germline V and J ends were trimmed by 3 bases and 7 bases, with 21 bases remaining between them. Germline V gives CDR1 SEHNR, CDR2 FQNEAQ (reference sequence). CDR3 length equals 17 residues. The CDR3 loop is CASSLGSVRAGGEKLFF. The CDR3 bases are TGTGCCAGCAGCTTGGGCTCCGTGCGGGCCGGGGGTGAAAAACTGTTTTTT.

The chain carries TRBV27 and TRBJ2-1, with 8 nucleotides matching TRBD2. There are 13 residues in the CDR3. Germline assignment: CDR1 MNHEY and CDR2 SMNVEV (reference sequence). J lost 8 bases, V lost 1 base, and 1 base had no gene match. CDR3 amino acids: CASSLLLADEQFF. CDR3 bases: TGTGCCAGCAGTTTATTACTAGCGGATGAGCAGTTCTTC.

CDR3: CASSDPDREYEQYF. The DNA for the CDR3 is TGTGCCAGCAGCGACCCGGACAGGGAATACGAGCAGTACTTC. The V gene is TRBV11-2, the J gene TRBJ2-7, with TRBD1 matching over 8 bases. The V gene's germline CDR1 is SGHAT and CDR2 FQNNGV. The CDR3 loop spans 14 amino acids. J lost 4 bases, V lost 5 bases, and 7 bases had no gene match. Complete variable domain (other parts from reference TRBV11-2 and TRBJ2-7): EAGVAQSPRYKIIEKRQSVAFWCNPISGHATLYWYQQILGQGPKLLIQFQNNGVVDDSQLPKDRFSAERLKGVDSTLKIQPAKLEDSAVYLCASSDPDREYEQYFGPGTRLTVT.